One and the same sample provided the 15 T cell receptor beta chains below, sequenced in a study of T cell responses to AZD1222 COVID-19 vaccine. Assay used: immunoSEQ multiplex PCR; TCRdb lists only in-frame clones, some missing. The sample records 100,000 or so clones, about 93% being singletons. The sample consisted of peripheral blood, taken on day 0 of AZD1222 vaccination. Source of these receptors: an adult in good health.

This clone has only one observation. The rearrangement joins TRBV6-5 to TRBJ1-2; the match to TRBD1 covers 10 bases. J was trimmed by 8 bases and V by 5 bases; bases with no gene match: 5. CDR3 size: 13 residues. CDR1 MNHEY and CDR2 SVGAGI come from the germline V gene. The CDR3 nucleotides read TGTGCCAGCAGTCGACAGGGGGCAAGCGGCTACACCTTC. Amino acid sequence: CASSRQGASGYTF.

V is TRBV6-1 and J is TRBJ1-2, with 9 nucleotides matching TRBD1. V dropped 2 bases and J dropped 5; count of bases not matched to a gene: 12. The CDR3 loop spans 17 amino acids. The germline V gene has CDR1 MNHNS and CDR2 SASEGT. The CDR3 here is CASSESPGTGHSYGYTF. In DNA, the CDR3 is TGTGCCAGCAGTGAATCCCCCGGGACAGGGCATAGTTATGGCTACACCTTC.

The V and J genes are TRBV7-9 and TRBJ2-5; 9 nucleotides align to TRBD2. There are 15 residues in the CDR3. Germline trimming cut 3 bases from V and 5 bases from J; bases unmatched to any gene: 7. CDR1 is SEHNR and CDR2 is FQNEAQ in the germline V gene (reference sequence). The CDR3 nucleotides read TGTGCCAGCAGCTTTGGTAGCGGGAGTAGGGAGACCCAGTACTTC. Its translation is CASSFGSGSRETQYF.

This chain joins TRBV18 and TRBJ2-6, with 8 bases identical to TRBD1. The CDR3 length is 17 residues. In germline, CDR1 is KGHSH, CDR2 LQKENI. V gave up 3 bases and J gave up 0 bases; unmatched junction bases: 4. In nucleotides, the CDR3 is TGTGCCAGCTCACCGACAGGGGTGGCCTCTGGGGCCAACGTCCTGACTTTC. Encoded protein: CASSPTGVASGANVLTF.

This sequence joins TRBV5-4 and TRBJ1-1; a possible D gene is TRBD1 (5 bases). Per the germline V gene, CDR1 is SGHNT and CDR2 is YYREEE (reference sequence). The CDR3 is 15 residues long. Trimming took 0 bases from V and 0 from J, leaving 9 bases between them. The CDR3 protein is CASSLAGTVNTEAFF. CDR3 DNA sequence: TGTGCCAGCAGCTTGGCAGGGACGGTGAACACTGAAGCTTTCTTT.

CDR3 sequence reads: CASSSGLPNNEQFF. The CDR3 bases are TGTGCCAGCAGCTCGGGACTTCCGAACAATGAGCAGTTCTTC. V usage is TRBV5-4 and J usage is TRBJ2-1; possible D gene TRBD2, 6 bases. Trimming shortened V by 3 bases and J by 5 bases, and 12 bases separated the two germline ends. This CDR3 has 14 amino acids. Germline V gene sequence: CDR1 SGHNT, CDR2 YYREEE (reference sequence).

The V and J genes are TRBV19 and TRBJ1-5; D not resolved. V lost 3 bases and J lost 0, with 9 bases in between. This CDR3 contains 15 residues. Germline CDR1 and CDR2: LNHDA and SQIVND (reference sequence). The CDR3 reads CASSIHSGSNQPQHF. The CDR3 DNA reads as TGTGCCAGTAGTATTCATAGCGGTAGCAATCAGCCCCAGCATTTT.

V usage is TRBV28 and J usage is TRBJ1-2, with 9 bases lining up with TRBD1. The junction had 4 bases not matched to a gene; V was cut back by 3 bases and J by 2 bases. The CDR3 spans 15 residues. CDR1 is MDHEN and CDR2 is SYDVKM in the germline V gene. The CDR3 loop is CASSFLDRGNYGYTF. As DNA, the CDR3 is TGTGCCAGCAGTTTTTTAGACAGGGGGAACTATGGCTACACCTTC.

This sequence joins TRBV20-1 and TRBJ1-2, with TRBD1 matching over 7 bases. CDR3 length equals 16 residues. Germline values: CDR1 DFQATT, CDR2 SNEGSKA (reference sequence). V gave up 3 bases and J gave up 8 bases; unmatched junction bases: 18. In DNA form, the CDR3 reads TGCAGTGCTAGTAGGACGACCTGGACAGGCTCGGGGGGCTACACCTTC. Its translation: CSASRTTWTGSGGYTF.

The V call is TRBV18, the J call TRBJ2-3, with 9 bases identical to TRBD1. This CDR3 comprises 16 residues. Germline CDR1 reads KGHSH; CDR2 reads LQKENI. Unmatched junction bases numbered 10, after V lost 4 bases and J lost 5 bases. CDR3 sequence: CASSLRRTGEGDTQYF. The DNA of the CDR3 is TGTGCCAGCTCACTAAGACGGACAGGGGAAGGAGATACGCAGTATTTT.

The chain recombines TRBV29-1 with TRBJ2-1; D is perhaps TRBD1 or TRBD2 (6 bases each). This CDR3 has 14 amino acids. Germline V gene sequence: CDR1 SQVTM, CDR2 ANQGSEA. The germline V and J ends were trimmed by 2 bases and 6 bases, with 14 bases remaining between them. This chain's CDR3 is CSVEPGGVINEQFF. CDR3 bases: TGCAGCGTTGAACCCGGGGGCGTAATCAATGAGCAGTTCTTC.

The chain links TRBV5-1 to TRBJ2-3; 10 bases align to TRBD1. CDR1 and CDR2 from the germline V gene are SGHRS and YFSETQ. Trimming took 9 bases from V and 0 from J; bases not matched to a gene: 10. The CDR3 runs 16 residues. The CDR3: CATRQGADTSTDTQYF. The CDR3 bases are TGCGCCACAAGACAGGGGGCGGACACTAGCACAGATACGCAGTATTTT.

This clone appeared once. This chain connects TRBV2 to TRBJ1-1, with D perhaps matching TRBD1 (5 bases). Germline V gene data show CDR1 as SNHLY and CDR2 as FYNNEI. The CDR3 is 13 residues long. V was pared by 7 bases and J by 0 bases, with 9 bases between. CDR3 DNA sequence: TGTGCCAGCACGGGGGGATTGAACACTGAAGCTTTCTTT. Translated, it gives CASTGGLNTEAFF.

The rearrangement joins TRBV6-5 to TRBJ1-2, with 8 positions matching TRBD1. From germline, CDR1 is MNHEY and CDR2 SVGAGI. V shed 2 bases, J shed 4 bases, and the junction held 3 bases outside the gene matches. This CDR3 contains 14 residues. CDR3 DNA: TGTGCCAGCAGTTACGCAGACAGGGGCTATGGCTACACCTTC. Translated, it gives CASSYADRGYGYTF.

V gene TRBV5-1 combines with J gene TRBJ2-1, with D perhaps matching TRBD1 (5 bases). The CDR3 runs 14 residues. The germline gives CDR1 SGHRS, CDR2 YFSETQ. The germline V and J ends were trimmed by 3 bases and 9 bases, with 16 bases remaining between them. The DNA of the CDR3 is TGCGCCAGCAGCTGGGGCACCGGACGGACTGAGCAGTTCTTC. This codes for CASSWGTGRTEQFF. The entire variable domain, with the rest obtained from reference TRBV5-1 and TRBJ2-1, is as follows: KAGVTQTPRYLIKTRGQQVTLSCSPISGHRSVSWYQQTPGQGLQFLFEYFSETQRNKGNFPGRFSGRQFSNSRSEMNVSTLELGDSALYLCASSWGTGRTEQFFGPGTRLTVL.